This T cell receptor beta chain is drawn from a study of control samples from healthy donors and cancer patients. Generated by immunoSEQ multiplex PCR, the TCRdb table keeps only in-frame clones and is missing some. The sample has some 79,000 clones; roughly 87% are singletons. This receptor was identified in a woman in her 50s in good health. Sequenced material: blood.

The CDR3 loop is CAWSKSSGNTIYF. CDR3 sequence (DNA): TGTGCCTGGAGTAAAAGCTCTGGAAACACCATATATTTT. The V call is TRBV30, the J call TRBJ1-3; no clear D. The CDR3 has 13 residues. CDR1 is GTSNPN, CDR2 SVGIG, per germline (reference sequence). Trimming removed 2 bases at V and 0 bases at J, with 5 bases between.